Detailed here is one T cell receptor beta chain. The target of this receptor is not known. Nothing much larger sits one base from this clone, and base qualities are not available. The sample belongs to a study of blood T cell repertoires in COVID-19 (dated by TCRdb to the early 2020s). The study in broad terms: Samples from collaborators originated in the United States, Italy and Spain and spanned both the acute and convalescent phases of COVID-19. Deeply sampled blood TCRbeta repertoires from subjects exposed to, actively infected with, or recovered from COVID-19 were included in the dataset. The prospective study material was composed of cDNA or gDNA derived from T cells, B-cell-depleted T cells, or PBMCs. The repertoires were released in a freely available public database intended as a resource for research on the immune response to SARS-CoV-2. Where HLA class I and class II types were available, the types were taken from metadata supplied by the sample provider, not from assay-based typing. The sample metadata nearly always contained a de-identified subject ID, COVID-19 status, age in years and sex. Samples came from the ongoing ImmuneRACE study (first 160 participants) plus 1,254 subjects from 6 global collaborators.

Participants in the prospective study were enrolled through a virtual design, were aged roughly 18 to 90 years, and lived in some 24 United States geographic areas. Cohort assignment in the prospective study relied on participant-reported clinical history from a screening survey and a study questionnaire. In the prospective study, mobile phlebotomists collected whole blood, serum and a nasopharyngeal or oropharyngeal swab from each participant. Prospective study participants could optionally give additional blood draws and questionnaires over an approximately 2-month period. Before DNA extraction, blood samples from the prospective study were shipped at room temperature or frozen. The V end gives up 6 bases and the J end 4 bases, leaving 17 bases in the junction not matched to a gene. The CDR3 has 17 amino acids, counting the end cysteine and phenylalanine. Here the CDR3 DNA is all that survives: 51 bases in frame from base 1. Sequences SGHAT (CDR1) and FQNNGV (CDR2) are obtained from the germline V gene.

TCRbeta CDR3 regions were amplified from genomic DNA using the immunoSEQ Assay, a bias-controlled multiplex PCR. As for how the authors treated the data: The number of nucleated cells in each sample was estimated from the amplification of reference gene primers within the assay. Sequence reads were collapsed and filtered to measure the absolute abundance of every unique TCRbeta CDR3 rearrangement. For each sample, productive Simpson clonality was calculated as the square root of Simpson's diversity index over productive rearrangements. TCRdb holds this immuneACCESS table with in-frame rearrangements only. Some clones are missing; in checked studies, unresolved V genes explain under half, and the rest has no known cause. V and J calls plus clone size are reproduced from that table; the DNA served to infer D and trimming. The sample table records about 340,000 clones; 65% to 90% of these occur just once. The top ten clonotypes cover about 4.2% of the sample.

The full study reports these points: The quantity of clinical and demographic metadata differed by source and by participant and was supplied without curation.

The source of this sequence is a middle-aged woman with acute COVID-19. The V and J segments used are TRBV11-2 and TRBJ2-7; a stretch of 8 junction bases matches TRBD2. The sequencing sample was made of PBMCs or T cells enriched from blood (not recorded which). The sequenced DNA: TGTGCCAGCAGGGGGGGCGCGGTAGCGGGGTCCCAGTACGAGCAGTACTTC. Its protein reads: CASRGGAVAGSQYEQYF.